Shown below are 7 T cell receptor beta chains from a single sample sequenced in a study of memory CD4+ T cells and cytomegalovirus serostatus. The table came from immunoSEQ multiplex PCR; TCRdb's copy has only in-frame clones and leaves some out. The sample carries around 54,000 clones, around four fifths recorded once. Single viable CD3+CD4+CD8-CD45RO+ cells were sorted as the memory CD4+ T cells. Input material: memory CD4+ T cells from blood. These receptors all stem from an adult in good health and CMV-seronegative.

The chain has TRBV19 and TRBJ1-5; no definite D call. Germline V CDR1 and CDR2: LNHDA, SQIVND (reference sequence). The CDR3 loop spans 15 amino acids. V was cut by 4 bases and J by 3 bases, with 13 bases left in between. DNA of the CDR3: TGTGCCAGTAGTAGCCAGGAATTTAACAATCAGCCCCAGCATTTT. It specifies CASSSQEFNNQPQHF.

The gene calls are TRBV10-2 and TRBJ1-2; D is possibly TRBD1 (5 bases). The CDR3 has 15 residues. Trimming pared 5 bases from V and 0 bases from J, leaving 13 bases between. The germline V gene has CDR1 WSHSY and CDR2 SAAADI. CDR3 loop: CASSLGQGSNYGYTF. CDR3 bases: TGCGCCAGCAGTCTTGGGCAGGGTTCTAACTATGGCTACACCTTC.

This clone was counted between two and nine times. This chain connects TRBV18 to TRBJ2-2, with no clear D. V was trimmed by 2 bases and J by 2 bases, leaving 9 bases between them. CDR1 is KGHSH, CDR2 LQKENI, per germline. CDR3 length: 15 residues. CDR3 in DNA: TGTGCCAGCTCACCAGCGGCGGCTAACACCGGGGAGCTGTTTTTT. As protein: CASSPAAANTGELFF. Full variable domain (outside the CDR3, taken from reference TRBV18 and TRBJ2-2): NAGVMQNPRHLVRRRGQEARLRCSPMKGHSHVYWYRQLPEEGLKFMVYLQKENIIDESGMPKERFSAEFPKEGPSILRIQQVVRGDSAAYFCASSPAAANTGELFFGEGSRLTVL.

This clone was picked up a small number of times. This rearrangement joins TRBV7-9 to TRBJ2-7; D is unclear. V dropped 5 bases and J dropped 5 bases, with 13 bases sitting between them. CDR1 and CDR2 from the germline V gene are SEHNR and FQNEAQ (reference sequence). CDR3 length: 13 residues. Written as DNA, the CDR3 is TGTGCCAGCAGCGCCTACATTTCTAACGAGCAGTACTTC. Protein sequence: CASSAYISNEQYF.

This chain links TRBV7-2 with TRBJ2-7; D is perhaps TRBD2 (6 bases). This CDR3 comprises 16 residues. V gave up 0 bases and J gave up 4 bases, with 16 bases separating them. CDR1 and CDR2 (germline): SGHTA, FQGNSA. CDR3 in DNA: TGTGCCAGCAGCTTAGCAGGGACTCCCCCAGTTTACGAGCAGTACTTC. This encodes CASSLAGTPPVYEQYF.

The genes are TRBV5-4 and TRBJ2-1; TRBD2 might be the D (6 bases). Germline CDR1 is SGHNT and CDR2 is YYREEE (reference sequence). V lost 4 bases to trimming and J lost 7 bases, with 21 bases between them. The CDR3 runs 16 residues. The CDR3, as DNA: TGTGCCAGCAGCGCCTCGACTAGTCGGGTGTCGAATGAGCAGTTCTTC. It encodes CASSASTSRVSNEQFF.

The gene calls are TRBV28 and TRBJ2-7; 8 bases match TRBD2. The V gene's germline CDR1 is MDHEN and CDR2 SYDVKM. The trim removed 2 bases at V and 0 bases at J, leaving 3 bases unmatched. The CDR3 runs to 15 residues. CDR3 sequence (DNA): TGTGCCAGCAGTTTAGCGGGAGGCAGCTCCTACGAGCAGTACTTC. Translation: CASSLAGGSSYEQYF.